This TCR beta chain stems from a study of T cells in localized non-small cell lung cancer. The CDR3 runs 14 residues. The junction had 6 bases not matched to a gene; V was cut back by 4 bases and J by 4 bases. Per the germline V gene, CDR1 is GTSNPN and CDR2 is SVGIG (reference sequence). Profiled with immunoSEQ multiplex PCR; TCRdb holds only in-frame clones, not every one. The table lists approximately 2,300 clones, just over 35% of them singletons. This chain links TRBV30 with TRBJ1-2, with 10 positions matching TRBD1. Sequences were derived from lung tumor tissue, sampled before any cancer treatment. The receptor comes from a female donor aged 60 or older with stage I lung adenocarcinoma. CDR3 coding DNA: TGTGCCTGGACCCCGACAGGGGGCTTCTATGGCTACACCTTC. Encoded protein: CAWTPTGGFYGYTF.